This is a list of T cell receptor beta chains from one sample in a study of shared clonotypes between healthy human individuals. TCRdb's table, derived via immunoSEQ multiplex PCR, lists solely in-frame clones and lacks some. The data contain hundreds of thousands of clones, roughly 70% of them seen just once; the ten biggest clones take up more than 1.5%. Sequenced sample: memory CD4+ T cells sorted from blood. These receptor sequences come from a woman aged 25 to 39 in good health. Both conserved end residues are part of each CDR3. Fields, in order: clone size, D gene, V gene, J gene, CDR3 length, CDR3 protein, CDR3 DNA. The D gene is left open where the match is weak. Expanded clones are given a class, and other clones once, few, many or no size at all.

.,.,TRBV4-1,TRBJ2-5,14,CASSLLQDQETQYF,TGCGCCAGCAGCCTGTTACAGGACCAAGAGACCCAGTACTTC
few,.,TRBV6-1,TRBJ2-1,14,CASDALARYNEQFF,TGTGCCAGCGATGCACTAGCACGATACAATGAGCAGTTCTTC
.,TRBD2,TRBV10-3,TRBJ2-7,14,CAISESWTSNEQYF,TGTGCCATCAGTGAGTCTTGGACTAGCAACGAGCAGTACTTC
.,.,TRBV18,TRBJ1-1,14,CASSPQTVDTEAFF,TGTGCCAGCTCACCGCAGACAGTCGACACTGAAGCTTTCTTT
many,TRBD1,TRBV28,TRBJ1-3,14,CASMGQSLGNTIYF,TGTGCCAGTATGGGACAGTCCCTTGGAAACACCATATATTTT
.,.,TRBV2,TRBJ2-3,13,CASRPGGTDTQYF,TGTGCCAGCAGACCCGGGGGCACAGATACGCAGTATTTT
.,.,TRBV6-6,TRBJ2-1,16,CASSGGKANLNNEQFF,TGTGCCAGCAGTGGGGGGAAAGCGAATTTAAACAATGAGCAGTTCTTC
.,TRBD2,TRBV6-5,TRBJ2-5,15,CASSYQGLASSAQYF,TGTGCCAGCAGTTACCAGGGACTAGCGTCATCCGCCCAGTACTTC
.,TRBD2,TRBV7-9,TRBJ2-5,15,CASSLGASGFETQYF,TGTGCCAGCAGCTTAGGGGCTAGCGGGTTCGAGACCCAGTACTTC
.,TRBD2,TRBV7-2,TRBJ2-3,18,CASSLVRSSGRFTDTQYF,TGTGCCAGCAGCTTAGTTCGGTCTAGCGGGAGGTTCACAGATACGCAGTATTTT
.,TRBD1,TRBV27,TRBJ2-7,11,CATRGTYEQYF,TGTGCCACCAGGGGGACCTACGAGCAGTACTTC
.,.,TRBV28,TRBJ1-1,14,CASSLQGLYTEAFF,TGTGCCAGCAGTTTACAGGGCCTGTACACTGAAGCTTTCTTT
many,TRBD1,TRBV9,TRBJ2-2,14,CASSGTGVAGELFF,TGTGCCAGCAGCGGGACAGGGGTTGCCGGGGAGCTGTTTTTT
.,.,TRBV27,TRBJ1-2,14,CASSLGGATYGYTF,TGTGCCAGCAGTTTAGGGGGGGCAACCTATGGCTACACCTTC
once,TRBD2,TRBV2,TRBJ2-3,14,CASIRLAGGKVQYF,TGTGCCAGCATCCGGCTAGCGGGAGGGAAGGTGCAGTATTTT
.,.,TRBV28,TRBJ2-7,15,CASSFHQGVSYEQYF,TGTGCCAGCAGCTTTCACCAAGGGGTCTCCTACGAGCAGTACTTC
.,.,TRBV25-1,TRBJ1-5,15,CASSEFCLGAQPQHF,TGTGCCAGCAGTGAATTTTGTCTGGGGGCTCAGCCCCAGCATTTT
few,.,TRBV20-1,TRBJ2-1,10,CSAKYEEQFF,TGCAGTGCTAAATACGAGGAGCAGTTCTTC
.,TRBD1,TRBV28,TRBJ2-7,13,CAGDRRSSYEQYF,TGTGCCGGGGACAGGAGAAGCTCCTACGAGCAGTACTTC
.,.,TRBV7-3,TRBJ1-3,15,CASSPDAHSGNTIYF,TGTGCCAGCAGTCCGGACGCCCACTCTGGAAACACCATATATTTT
.,.,TRBV28,TRBJ1-2,12,CATEGGTHGYTF,TGTGCCACAGAAGGGGGGACTCATGGCTACACCTTC
.,.,TRBV21-1,TRBJ2-3,15,CASSNLGSSTDTQYF,TGTGCCAGCAGCAATTTAGGCAGCAGCACAGATACGCAGTATTTT
.,TRBD1,TRBV30,TRBJ2-1,13,CAWNRDRGNEQFF,TGTGCCTGGAACCGGGACAGGGGCAATGAGCAGTTCTTC
.,.,TRBV11-2,TRBJ1-1,13,CASSLVWNTEAFF,TGTGCCAGCAGCTTAGTATGGAACACTGAAGCTTTCTTT
.,TRBD2,TRBV19,TRBJ2-1,17,CASSIKSSGVLYNEQFF,TGTGCCAGTAGTATTAAGTCCAGCGGGGTACTTTACAATGAGCAGTTCTTC
.,TRBD2,TRBV7-9,TRBJ2-1,15,CASSLLREFYNEQFF,TGTGCCAGCAGCTTATTGCGGGAGTTCTACAATGAGCAGTTCTTC
.,TRBD2,TRBV11-2,TRBJ2-2,14,CASSFTSVTGELFF,TGTGCCAGCAGCTTCACTAGCGTCACCGGGGAGCTGTTTTTT
.,.,TRBV6-1,TRBJ2-7,13,CASSGTAYYEQYF,TGTGCCAGCAGTGGGACAGCATACTACGAGCAGTACTTC
.,TRBD1,TRBV28,TRBJ2-2,16,CASSLSGTGTTGELFF,TGTGCCAGCAGTTTATCTGGGACAGGGACCACCGGGGAGCTGTTTTTT
.,.,TRBV5-1,TRBJ2-5,13,CASSLAGRETQYF,TGCGCCAGCAGCTTGGCAGGGAGAGAGACCCAGTACTTC
.,.,TRBV4-1,TRBJ2-2,15,CASSQGSAPAGELFF,TGCGCCAGCAGCCAAGGGTCAGCTCCCGCCGGGGAGCTGTTTTTT
many,.,TRBV29-1,TRBJ1-4,12,CSVRGGDEKLFF,TGCAGCGTTCGAGGGGGTGATGAAAAACTGTTTTTT
.,.,TRBV19,TRBJ2-5,16,CASSPYVTGLAETQYF,TGTGCCAGTAGTCCCTATGTAACAGGGCTGGCAGAGACCCAGTACTTC
once,.,TRBV27,TRBJ2-7,15,CASSFGGGALMEQYF,TGTGCCAGCAGTTTTGGAGGAGGGGCCCTTATGGAGCAGTACTTC
.,TRBD2,TRBV7-8,TRBJ2-4,15,CASSLSGGAGNIQYF,TGTGCCAGCAGCTTATCGGGGGGAGCGGGAAACATTCAGTACTTC
.,.,TRBV28,TRBJ1-2,13,CASSRGINYGYTF,TGTGCCAGCAGTCGGGGGATTAACTATGGCTACACCTTC
.,.,TRBV28,TRBJ2-6,15,CASSPPGPGANVLTF,TGTGCCAGCAGTCCCCCGGGGCCTGGGGCCAACGTCCTGACTTTC
.,TRBD2,TRBV30,TRBJ2-3,14,CAWRTSGGADTQYF,TGTGCCTGGAGGACTAGCGGGGGGGCAGATACGCAGTATTTT
few,TRBD1,TRBV28,TRBJ2-5,15,CASSTLTGKLGTQYF,TGTGCCAGCAGTACCCTGACAGGGAAGCTAGGGACCCAGTACTTC
.,TRBD2,TRBV27,TRBJ2-5,19,CASSPTRTSGKTRQETQYF,TGTGCCAGCAGTCCCACAAGGACTAGCGGGAAGACTAGACAAGAGACCCAGTACTTC
few,.,TRBV4-1,TRBJ2-4,14,CASSQDLAKNIQYF,TGCGCCAGCAGCCAGGACTTGGCCAAAAACATTCAGTACTTC
.,TRBD1,TRBV10-3,TRBJ1-3,15,CAIRGQGVSGNTIYF,TGTGCCATCAGGGGCCAGGGGGTCTCTGGAAACACCATATATTTT
.,.,TRBV4-1,TRBJ1-1,15,CASSSRGLGFTEAFF,TGCGCCAGCAGCTCCAGGGGCCTCGGGTTCACTGAAGCTTTCTTT
.,TRBD2,TRBV7-6,TRBJ2-5,14,CASSPAASGTTQYF,TGTGCCAGCAGCCCGGCGGCTAGCGGTACGACCCAGTACTTC
.,.,TRBV25-1,TRBJ1-4,14,CASSGAGRSEKLFF,TGTGCCAGCAGTGGAGCAGGCCGTAGTGAAAAACTGTTTTTT
.,.,TRBV28,TRBJ1-5,12,CASRERKQPQHF,TGTGCCAGCAGGGAGAGGAAACAGCCCCAGCATTTT
.,TRBD2,TRBV2,TRBJ2-1,17,CASSADLAAVGVNEQFF,TGTGCCAGCAGTGCGGACCTAGCGGCTGTGGGAGTCAATGAGCAGTTCTTC
.,.,TRBV28,TRBJ2-7,14,CASSLGGVPYEQYF,TGTGCCAGCAGTCTGGGTGGGGTTCCCTACGAGCAGTACTTC
.,.,TRBV2,TRBJ2-1,12,CASSNGYNEQFF,TGTGCCAGTAGTAACGGATACAATGAGCAGTTCTTC
.,.,TRBV28,TRBJ2-5,15,CASSLSLAGGETQYF,TGTGCCAGCAGTTTATCTCTGGCAGGAGGAGAGACCCAGTACTTC
.,TRBD2,TRBV6-1,TRBJ2-1,15,CASTSGRGSYNEQFF,TGTGCCAGCACTAGCGGGAGGGGCTCCTACAATGAGCAGTTCTTC